These 2 T cell receptor beta chains were all obtained from the same sample, sequenced in a study of T cells expressing NK-cell markers (dated by TCRdb to 2018 to 2021). The method was 5' RACE. Sequencing was performed on an Illumina HiSeq 2000. Based on TCRdb reprocessing of the reads, there is one entry per CDR3 protein sequence, and DNA is missing. The sample's table lists a count of 500,000 to 700,000 distinct CDR3 sequences. Approximately 3.6% of the sample rests with the top ten. The sequenced material came from blood T cells: a sorted CD56 or NKG2C T cell subset, CD4+ or CD8+ T cells, or bulk PBMC T cells (not recorded which). The receptors here all came from a man between 18 and 35 years old in good health. Donor details come from another sample of the same person, matched by shared clones.

CDR3 sequence: CASSQLPTGSNGYTF. The chain uses TRBV5-1 and TRBJ1-2; TCRdb indicates TRBD1, and absent DNA this call remains unverified. The CDR3 length is 15 residues. The V gene's germline CDR1 is SGHRS and CDR2 YFSETQ.

The rearrangement links TRBV10-3 to TRBJ2-4. Germline V gene lookup returns CDR1 ENHRY and CDR2 SYGVKD. This CDR3 has 14 amino acids. CDR3 amino acids: CAISDGVNKNIQYF.